These 27 T cell receptor beta chains originate from one sample sequenced in a study of cytomegalovirus exposure and HLA in healthy donors. PCR used 60 Vbeta primers and 13 Jbeta primers. The method was immunoSEQ multiplex PCR; TCRdb's version includes in-frame clones alone and lacks a portion of them. The table shows 150,000 to 200,000 clones, with 79% occurring only once. The sample consisted of PBMCs. The receptors here all came from a woman aged 45-59 years in good health and CMV-seronegative.

V and J are TRBV7-9 and TRBJ2-7, with 8 bases matching TRBD1. The CDR3 extends over 14 amino acids. CDR1 is SEHNR, CDR2 FQNEAQ, per germline (reference sequence). Trimming removed 4 bases from V and 9 bases from J; junction bases left unmatched: 11. The chain's CDR3 is CASSSGTGQLVQYF. The CDR3 DNA reads TGTGCCAGCAGCTCCGGGACAGGACAGTTGGTGCAGTACTTC. The variable domain in full, completed from reference TRBV7-9 and TRBJ2-7, reads DTGVSQNPRHKITKRGQNVTFRCDPISEHNRLYWYRQTLGQGPEFLTYFQNEAQLEKSRLLSDRFSAERPKGSFSTLEIQRTEQGDSAMYLCASSSGTGQLVQYFGPGTRLTVT.

V usage is TRBV6-4 and J usage is TRBJ2-1; D remains ambiguous. The CDR3 runs 13 residues. Per the germline V gene, CDR1 is MRHNA and CDR2 is SNTAGT. The germline V and J ends were trimmed by 5 bases and 12 bases, with 17 bases remaining between them. CDR3 sequence reads: CASSQLPLEAQFF. CDR3 nucleotides: TGTGCCAGCAGTCAACTACCTCTTGAGGCGCAGTTCTTC.

The chain links TRBV2 to TRBJ1-1, with TRBD1 matching 10 bases. This CDR3 spans 14 amino acids. V shed 6 bases and J 5 bases; nucleotides not matched to a gene: 6. The germline CDR1 and CDR2 sequences are SNHLY and FYNNEI. The CDR3 region is CASSGGQGVTEAFF. In nucleotides, the CDR3 is TGTGCCAGCAGCGGAGGACAGGGGGTTACTGAAGCTTTCTTT.

The chain has TRBV9 and TRBJ1-1; a weak D match, TRBD1 (5 bases). This CDR3 has 14 amino acids. V was shortened by 1 base and J by 6 bases, with 13 bases between the two germline ends. The germline CDR1 and CDR2 sequences are SGDLS and YYNGEE. CDR3 amino acids: CASSVRPAGAEAFF. CDR3 nucleotides: TGTGCCAGCAGCGTAAGGCCCGCGGGGGCTGAAGCTTTCTTT. The whole variable domain, filled in from reference TRBV9 and TRBJ1-1, reads DSGVTQTPKHLITATGQRVTLRCSPRSGDLSVYWYQQSLDQGLQFLIQYYNGEERAKGNILERFSAQQFPDLHSELNLSSLELGDSALYFCASSVRPAGAEAFFGQGTRLTVV.

CDR3 amino acids: CASSDRRGAGYNEQFF. The CDR3 nucleotides are TGCGCCAGCAGTGACCGACGGGGGGCCGGTTACAATGAGCAGTTCTTC. The rearrangement links TRBV10-1 to TRBJ2-1; TRBD2 might be the D (7 bases). V lost 3 bases to trimming and J lost 4 bases, with 16 bases between them. CDR3 size: 16 residues. The V gene's germline CDR1 is WNHNN and CDR2 SYGVQD (reference sequence).

This chain links TRBV9 with TRBJ2-2, with 11 bases matching TRBD2. Germline V CDR1 and CDR2: SGDLS, YYNGEE. The CDR3 is made up of 20 amino acids. J gave up 8 bases and V 0 bases, and 18 bases lay outside the gene matches. The CDR3 sequence is CASSVVSQPLAGGFGGELFF. Here the CDR3 DNA reads TGTGCCAGCAGCGTAGTATCCCAACCGCTAGCGGGAGGTTTTGGAGGGGAGCTGTTTTTT.

This sequence joins TRBV15 and TRBJ2-5, with 7 bases matching TRBD1. The tail of the sequence fits TRBJ2-7 better, so the J call may be wrong. The CDR3 runs to 18 residues. CDR1 is LNHNV and CDR2 is YYDKDF in the germline V gene (reference sequence). The CDR3 region has the DNA TGTGCCACCAGCAGAGATCCGAGGGGGCAGGTTCCGTTGTACGAGCAGTACTTC. It encodes CATSRDPRGQVPLYEQYF.

This chain uses TRBV6-1 with TRBJ2-1, with a weak D call TRBD1 (6 bases). Germline V CDR1 and CDR2: MNHNS, SASEGT. Between the trimmed V and J ends, which lost 6 bases and 13 bases, there was a span of 25 bases. The CDR3 length is 15 residues. The CDR3 nucleotides are TGTGCCAGCAGCGCCGATGGGGGCGCCACCGTGATACAGTTCTTC. Translating gives CASSADGGATVIQFF.

This rearrangement joins TRBV5-8 to TRBJ1-5, with a tentative D call TRBD1 (5 bases). The ends were cut back, 4 bases at V and 3 bases at J, with 17 bases in the middle. This CDR3 is built from 16 residues. CDR1 is SGHTS, CDR2 YDEGEE, per germline. CDR3 nucleotide sequence: TGTGCCAGCAGCCCCGGGAGGGGCGCGGACAATCAGCCCCAGCATTTT. Amino acids: CASSPGRGADNQPQHF.

This clone was detected only a few times. The J gene is TRBJ1-6, the V gene TRBV19; the match to TRBD1 covers 8 bases. CDR1 is LNHDA and CDR2 is SQIVND in the germline V gene (reference sequence). The CDR3 is made up of 15 amino acids. The trim removed 5 bases at V and 7 bases at J, leaving 7 bases unmatched. The CDR3 loop is CASSSRQGKNSPLHF. DNA of the CDR3: TGTGCCAGTAGTTCCCGACAGGGGAAGAATTCACCCCTCCACTTT.

This chain connects TRBV25-1 to TRBJ2-5, with 8 nucleotides matching TRBD1. The CDR3 sequence is 14 residues long. Germline CDR1 MGHDK, CDR2 SYGVNS. Losses at the gene ends were 6 bases for V and 7 bases for J; bases not matched to a gene: 10. The CDR3 DNA follows: TGTGCCAGCAGAGGGACAGGCGAGGGGGGGACCCAGTACTTC. Encoded protein: CASRGTGEGGTQYF.

This clone was observed a handful of times. The rearrangement links TRBV19 to TRBJ2-2, with 11 bases lining up with TRBD1. Germline V gene sequence: CDR1 LNHDA, CDR2 SQIVND (reference sequence). This CDR3 has 16 amino acids. V shed 4 bases, J shed 6 bases, and the junction held 7 bases outside the gene matches. As DNA, the CDR3 is TGTGCCAGTAGTAAGGACAGGGGGCGACGGGCCGGGGAGCTGTTTTTT. It specifies CASSKDRGRRAGELFF.

The chain couples TRBV23-1 to TRBJ2-6, with TRBD2 matching over 15 bases. TRBV23-1 is flagged as an ORF with uncertain function. With V trimmed by 4 bases and J by 3 bases, 10 bases remained unmatched. This CDR3 spans 20 amino acids. This chain's CDR3 is CASSLRRTSGREGGANVLTF. The CDR3 coding sequence is TGCGCCAGCAGTCTCCGCCGGACTAGCGGGAGGGAAGGTGGGGCCAACGTCCTGACTTTC.

The J gene is TRBJ2-6, the V gene TRBV9; possible D gene TRBD1, 6 bases. This CDR3 region has 18 residues. Trimming left V 1 base short and J 2 bases short, with 16 bases between. The germline V gene has CDR1 SGDLS and CDR2 YYNGEE. CDR3 DNA: TGTGCCAGCAGCGTACTCCCCGCCGGACAGACTGGGGCCAACGTCCTGACTTTC. This gives the protein CASSVLPAGQTGANVLTF.

This clone has more than one count but fewer than ten. The J gene is TRBJ2-3, the V gene TRBV7-7, with 11 bases that match TRBD1. In germline, CDR1 is SSHAT, CDR2 FNYEAQ (reference sequence). The CDR3 is 14 residues long. Losses at the gene ends were 5 bases for V and 5 bases for J; bases not matched to a gene: 3. For the CDR3, the DNA is TGTGCCAGCAGCCCCGGGACAGGGGGAGATACGCAGTATTTT. Translation gives CASSPGTGGDTQYF. Full variable domain (rest looked up from reference TRBV7-7 and TRBJ2-3): GAGVSQSPRYKVTKRGQDVTLRCDPISSHATLYWYQQALGQGPEFLTYFNYEAQPDKSGLPSDRFSAERPEGSISTLTIQRTEQRDSAMYRCASSPGTGGDTQYFGPGTRLTVL.

The J gene is TRBJ2-7, the V gene TRBV6-4; D perhaps matches TRBD1 (5 bases). The J call may be wrong; the DNA end is better matched by TRBJ2-1. The germline V gene has CDR1 MRHNA and CDR2 SNTAGT. The CDR3 has 17 residues. The CDR3 DNA reads TGTGCCAGCAGTGTTTCTAGTCAGGGATCATGGTACAATGAGCAGTTCTTC. It encodes CASSVSSQGSWYNEQFF.

There are a few counts of this clone. The chain joins TRBV4-1 to TRBJ2-1; 9 nucleotides align to TRBD2. V shed 5 bases and J 0 bases; nucleotides not matched to a gene: 17. Germline lookup yields CDR1 MGHRA and CDR2 YSYEKL. The CDR3 runs 20 residues. The CDR3 protein is CASSELGLAGTISSYNEQFF. CDR3 DNA: TGCGCCAGCAGCGAACTTGGCCTAGCGGGGACAATTAGCTCCTACAATGAGCAGTTCTTC.

This chain uses TRBV10-3 with TRBJ2-5, with 8 bases identical to TRBD1. Gene TRBJ2-7 matches the end of the DNA better, so the J call may be wrong. The CDR3 has 14 amino acids. The germline V gene has CDR1 ENHRY and CDR2 SYGVKD. The CDR3 region has the DNA TGTGCCATCAGTGGCGGACAGGGCTCCTACGAGCAGTACTTC. Amino acids: CAISGGQGSYEQYF.

A remark on this clone: The same CDR3 can be traced to other DNA sequences in this sample. The CDR3 nucleotides are TGTGCCAGCAGCTTAGGCGGCGCCGGCTATGGCTACACCTTC. This translates into CASSLGGAGYGYTF. The chain joins TRBV28 to TRBJ1-2; D is uncertain. The CDR3 loop spans 14 amino acids. The germline gives CDR1 MDHEN, CDR2 SYDVKM. V was pared by 6 bases and J by 4 bases, with 15 bases between.

V and J are TRBV18 and TRBJ1-2, with D maybe TRBD1 (6 bases). Germline V CDR1 and CDR2: KGHSH, LQKENI. The V and J ends lost 2 bases and 4 bases respectively, with 8 bases between them. The CDR3 has 13 residues. DNA of the CDR3: TGTGCCAGCTCACCAGGGGGCGGCTATGGCTACACCTTC. Translated, it gives CASSPGGGYGYTF. Looking up the rest from reference TRBV18 and TRBJ1-2 gives the full variable domain: NAGVMQNPRHLVRRRGQEARLRCSPMKGHSHVYWYRQLPEEGLKFMVYLQKENIIDESGMPKERFSAEFPKEGPSILRIQQVVRGDSAAYFCASSPGGGYGYTFGSGTRLTVV.

This sequence joins TRBV11-2 and TRBJ1-1, with TRBD1 matching 9 bases. This CDR3 is 13 amino acids long. Germline V CDR1 and CDR2: SGHAT, FQNNGV. The J segment lost 9 bases and the V segment lost 5 bases, leaving 7 bases of the junction unmatched. CDR3 coding DNA: TGTGCCAGCAGCAAGGGACAGGGTATTCAAGCTTTCTTT. It encodes CASSKGQGIQAFF.

V usage is TRBV5-1 and J usage is TRBJ2-7; 7 bases line up with TRBD1. Germline values: CDR1 SGHRS, CDR2 YFSETQ. This CDR3 has 14 amino acids. With 0 bases clipped from V and 2 bases from J, the junction kept 2 bases outside the gene matches. This chain's CDR3 is CASSLGDRTYEQYF. Written as DNA, the CDR3 is TGCGCCAGCAGCTTGGGGGACAGAACCTACGAGCAGTACTTC.

This rearrangement joins TRBV10-3 to TRBJ2-5; 7 bases match TRBD2. The junction had 13 bases not matched to a gene; V was cut back by 7 bases and J by 5 bases. Germline V gives CDR1 ENHRY, CDR2 SYGVKD. This CDR3 is 15 amino acids long. DNA for the CDR3: TGTGCCATCAAAGGGAGGGCGGATAAGGAGGAGACCCAGTACTTC. It codes for CAIKGRADKEETQYF.

V is TRBV4-1 and J is TRBJ2-7, with D possibly TRBD1 on 6 matching bases. V lost 1 base and J 4 bases, leaving 17 bases between the germline ends. The CDR3 contains 16 residues. CDR1 is MGHRA and CDR2 is YSYEKL in the germline V gene. The CDR3 sequence: CASSQVTTGYFYEQYF. DNA of the CDR3: TGCGCCAGCAGCCAAGTGACCACAGGGTACTTTTACGAGCAGTACTTC.

Of note for this clone: A junction end diverges from the germline sequence, so it may reflect a read error. The chain employs TRBV7-7 and TRBJ2-5; unclear D gene. CDR1 and CDR2 (germline): SSHAT, FNYEAQ (reference sequence). The CDR3 has 14 amino acids. CDR3 loop: CASSLSRVGETQYF. The DNA of the CDR3 is TGTGCTAGCAGCTTAAGCCGGGTCGGAGAGACCCAGTACTTC.

The chain has TRBV2 and TRBJ1-1, with D possibly TRBD1 on 5 matching bases. The CDR3 sequence is 14 residues long. Germline V lookup: CDR1 SNHLY, CDR2 FYNNEI. The ends were cut back, 3 bases at V and 3 bases at J, with 11 bases in the middle. CDR3 coding DNA: TGTGCCAGCAGTGACAGACGGGGGGACACTGAAGCTTTCTTT. Amino acid sequence: CASSDRRGDTEAFF.

The chain employs TRBV29-1 and TRBJ2-1; D may be TRBD2 (6 bases). Trimming removed 7 bases from V and 2 bases from J, with 15 bases in between. The length of the CDR3 is 14 residues. Germline V lookup: CDR1 SQVTM, CDR2 ANQGSEA. DNA for the CDR3: TGCAGCGGTGTGGCGGGGCGAACCTACAATGAGCAGTTCTTC. Protein sequence: CSGVAGRTYNEQFF.